The clone carrying this TCR beta chain was counted once. The data were obtained in a study of blood T cell repertoires in COVID-19. Whole-study context: From T cells, B-cell-depleted T cells, or PBMCs came the material, which was cDNA or gDNA.

Authors' methods: Amplification of reference gene primers was used by the study to estimate nucleated cell counts. Generated by immunoSEQ multiplex PCR, the TCRdb table keeps only in-frame clones and is missing some. That table gives V, J and clone size, and the DNA gave D and trimming. Of 70,000 to 100,000 clones listed, around nine tenths were seen once; the top ten hold more than 1%. This sequence originates from an elderly man with active or convalescent COVID-19. The material sequenced was peripheral blood.

The CDR3, as DNA: TGCAGCGGGGTACCGGGACTAGCGGGAGGGATCTACAATGAGCAGTTCTTC. Translating it yields CSGVPGLAGGIYNEQFF. The V call is TRBV29-1, the J call TRBJ2-1, with TRBD2 matching over 16 bases. The CDR3 consists of 17 residues. Looked up from germline, CDR1 is SQVTM and CDR2 is ANQGSEA. V shed 7 bases and J 3 bases; nucleotides not matched to a gene: 9.